This T cell receptor beta chain came from a study of T cell responses to AZD1222 COVID-19 vaccine. Only in-frame clones appear in the TCRdb table, and some are missing; sequencing was by immunoSEQ multiplex PCR. This table has about 140,000 clones, 84% appearing once. There are 16 residues in the CDR3. V lost 4 bases to trimming and J lost 0 bases, with 16 bases between them. CDR1 SGHNT and CDR2 YYREEE come from the germline V gene (reference sequence). This sequence was found in an adult in good health. The material was peripheral blood, obtained on day 0 of AZD1222 vaccination. The genes are TRBV5-4 and TRBJ1-1; D is perhaps TRBD1 (5 bases). CDR3 DNA sequence: TGTGCCAGCAGCCCGATCCCCGGGGGGATGAACACTGAAGCTTTCTTT. This gives the protein CASSPIPGGMNTEAFF.